The clone carrying this T cell receptor delta chain is medium-sized in the sample. Antigen: not known. Other DNA sequences within the sample encode an identical CDR3. This record belongs to a study of Vδ1+ human thymocytes. CDR1 is TSWWSYY and CDR2 is QGS in the germline V gene. The germline V and J ends were trimmed by 2 bases and 0 bases, with 22 bases remaining between them. The CDR3 totals 19 residues. The template was reverse-transcribed extracted RNA. Pooled V-gene forward primers with one constant-region reverse primer generated the CDR3 amplicons by multiplex PCR. TCRdb used CATT to re-call clones from the multiplex PCR reads. The table lists around 24,000 delta-chain clones, roughly 29% of them singletons. Notes on the study in general: Despite high sort purity, roughly 19% of thymic T cell receptor delta sequences were Vdelta2. In the thymus, TRG and TRD repertoires looked highly polyclonal with Gaussian CDR3 lengths. Unexpected Vdelta2 sequences could cause misinterpretation of bulk repertoire data.

This TCR came from a boy younger than two who had congenital heart surgery. This chain connects TRDV1 to TRDJ1, with a possible D match to TRDD2 (6 bases). Sequenced input: Vdelta1+ gamma-delta thymocytes from the thymus. The subset was: FACS-sorted CD3+ TCRalphabeta- TCRVdelta1+ TCRVdelta2- thymocytes. The CDR3 loop is CALGEWGSYGQHYTDKLIF. In nucleotides, the CDR3 is TGTGCTCTTGGGGAATGGGGCTCCTACGGCCAGCATTACACCGATAAACTCATCTTT.